The 23 T cell receptor beta chains below were found in one sample sequenced in a study of T cell responses to AZD1222 COVID-19 vaccine. Measured with immunoSEQ multiplex PCR; TCRdb has only the in-frame clones, and not every one. The sample yields 130,000 to 150,000 clones, about 92% seen once. The input for sequencing was peripheral blood, taken on day 0 of AZD1222 vaccination. The receptors here all came from an adult in good health.

This clone was detected only once. The V and J genes are TRBV9 and TRBJ2-1; D ambiguous. V gave up 0 bases and J gave up 0 bases, with 10 bases separating them. Germline V gene lookup returns CDR1 SGDLS and CDR2 YYNGEE. This CDR3 is built from 16 residues. This CDR3 is CASSVVSTSSYNEQFF. In DNA, the CDR3 is TGTGCCAGCAGCGTAGTCTCGACCAGCTCCTACAATGAGCAGTTCTTC.

This chain uses TRBV14 with TRBJ1-3; 7 bases are shared with TRBD1. Germline values: CDR1 SGHDN, CDR2 FVKESK. V dropped 1 base and J dropped 4; count of bases not matched to a gene: 4. The CDR3 loop spans 15 amino acids. The CDR3 nucleotides are TGTGCCAGCAGCCAAGTTCGGACAGGAGGAAACACCATATATTTT. It yields the protein CASSQVRTGGNTIYF.

The V call is TRBV27, the J call TRBJ2-1; weak D call: TRBD2 (5 bases). Trimming shortened V by 0 bases and J by 8 bases, and 20 bases separated the two germline ends. The CDR3 runs 17 residues. CDR1 and CDR2 (germline): MNHEY, SMNVEV (reference sequence). The CDR3 sequence: CASSLSLGPLLVDEQFF. The CDR3 DNA sequence: TGTGCCAGCAGTTTATCGTTAGGACCACTACTAGTCGATGAGCAGTTCTTC.

The chain carries TRBV18 and TRBJ1-1; TRBD1 agrees at 9 bases. The CDR3 runs 16 residues. Germline CDR1 KGHSH, CDR2 LQKENI. The J segment lost 2 bases and the V segment lost 3 bases, leaving 7 bases of the junction unmatched. CDR3: CASSPLDRGSNTEAFF. The CDR3 nucleotides are TGTGCCAGCTCACCGTTAGACAGGGGGTCTAACACTGAAGCTTTCTTT.

The rearrangement joins TRBV19 to TRBJ1-2, with D hard to call. V lost 5 bases and J 6 bases, leaving 13 bases between the germline ends. CDR3 length: 13 residues. Germline CDR1 reads LNHDA; CDR2 reads SQIVND (reference sequence). The CDR3 spells CASSRVVGDGYTF. CDR3 coding DNA: TGTGCCAGTAGTCGCGTAGTTGGAGATGGCTACACCTTC.

This rearrangement joins TRBV11-2 to TRBJ1-1; D gene uncertain. Germline values: CDR1 SGHAT, CDR2 FQNNGV. The CDR3 consists of 14 residues. Trimming pared 1 base from V and 3 bases from J, leaving 9 bases between. The CDR3 spells CASSLALIDTEAFF. CDR3 DNA: TGTGCCAGCAGCTTAGCCCTGATCGACACTGAAGCTTTCTTT.

The chain employs TRBV10-3 and TRBJ2-1; tentatively, D is TRBD1 (5 bases). Between the trimmed V and J ends, which lost 2 bases and 3 bases, there was a span of 11 bases. Germline V gene sequence: CDR1 ENHRY, CDR2 SYGVKD. The CDR3 is 15 amino acids. This CDR3 reads CAISEGRVNYNEQFF. The CDR3 DNA reads as TGTGCCATCAGTGAGGGCAGGGTAAACTACAATGAGCAGTTCTTC.

The chain carries TRBV19 and TRBJ2-3; TRBD2 might be the D (6 bases). There are 15 residues in the CDR3. Germline assignment: CDR1 LNHDA and CDR2 SQIVND (reference sequence). Deletions cut 8 bases from V and 2 bases from J, with 17 bases between. The CDR3, as DNA: TGTGCCAGTCGTTTCCAAGCGGGTCCCACAGATACGCAGTATTTT. Translation: CASRFQAGPTDTQYF.

The rearrangement uses TRBV4-1 and TRBJ2-1, with D possibly TRBD1 on 6 matching bases. The germline gives CDR1 MGHRA, CDR2 YSYEKL. This CDR3 has 15 amino acids. V lost 3 bases to trimming and J lost 1 base, with 10 bases between them. The CDR3 bases are TGCGCCAGCAGCCAGAGACAGGAATCCTACAATGAGCAGTTCTTC. Protein sequence: CASSQRQESYNEQFF.

Only one count was recorded for this clone. This specimen includes other DNA sequences encoding the same CDR3. V usage is TRBV5-1 and J usage is TRBJ1-2, with D maybe TRBD1 (6 bases). Germline CDR1 SGHRS, CDR2 YFSETQ. The CDR3 extends over 14 amino acids. Trimming cost V 4 bases and J 3 bases, with 13 bases left between them. CDR3 residues: CASSPGGADYGYTF. CDR3 nucleotides: TGCGCCAGCAGCCCGGGGGGGGCGGACTATGGCTACACCTTC.

This chain links TRBV9 with TRBJ2-1; a weak D match, TRBD1 (7 bases). Trimming left V 3 bases short and J 9 bases short, with 19 bases between. The CDR3 contains 15 residues. Germline V CDR1 and CDR2: SGDLS, YYNGEE. The CDR3 spells CASSGPAGGLGEQFF. The CDR3 coding sequence is TGTGCCAGCAGCGGTCCGGCAGGGGGACTGGGTGAGCAGTTCTTC.

This chain joins TRBV5-1 and TRBJ2-2, with a tentative D call TRBD1 (5 bases). With 0 bases removed from V and 4 bases from J, the gap between germline ends came to 7 bases. The CDR3 covers 14 residues. Germline CDR1 and CDR2: SGHRS and YFSETQ. CDR3 nucleotide sequence: TGCGCCAGCAGCTTGGCAAGGGGCACCGGGGAGCTGTTTTTT. This encodes CASSLARGTGELFF.

The V call is TRBV2, the J call TRBJ1-6; perhaps TRBD1 as D (5 bases). This CDR3 spans 18 amino acids. Germline V gene lookup returns CDR1 SNHLY and CDR2 FYNNEI. Deletions cut 2 bases from V and 9 bases from J, with 23 bases between. CDR3 nucleotides: TGTGCCAGCAGTGAAAGGGGTCGCGGGGAGTTGGGCGCTTCACCCCTCCACTTT. It specifies CASSERGRGELGASPLHF.

This chain links TRBV6-5 with TRBJ1-3; D perhaps matches TRBD1 (5 bases). CDR3 length: 15 amino acids. Germline V lookup: CDR1 MNHEY, CDR2 SVGAGI. Trimming removed 7 bases from V and 0 bases from J, with 13 bases in between. The CDR3 loop is CASNRDRNSGNTIYF. CDR3 nucleotides: TGTGCCAGCAACCGGGACCGCAACTCTGGAAACACCATATATTTT.

This clone occurred once. J is TRBJ2-1 and V is TRBV5-1, with D perhaps assigned TRBD1 or TRBD2 (5 bases each). CDR1 is SGHRS, CDR2 YFSETQ, per germline. V gave up 4 bases and J gave up 9 bases, with 17 bases separating them. The CDR3 runs to 14 residues. CDR3 amino acids: CASSRDPELGEQFF. DNA for the CDR3: TGCGCCAGCAGCCGGGACCCGGAGCTAGGTGAGCAGTTCTTC.

The CDR3: CASSLGPRPGELFF. DNA of the CDR3: TGTGCCAGCAGCTTAGGGCCACGACCCGGGGAGCTGTTTTTT. This chain connects TRBV7-9 to TRBJ2-2; D not resolved. Germline V gives CDR1 SEHNR, CDR2 FQNEAQ (reference sequence). The CDR3 is made up of 14 amino acids. V lost 1 base and J 6 bases, leaving 9 bases between the germline ends.

This clone showed up just once. This chain connects TRBV19 to TRBJ1-4; TRBD1 matches at 7 bases. The CDR3 extends over 15 amino acids. J lost 7 bases, V lost 5 bases, and 10 bases had no gene match. The V gene's germline CDR1 is LNHDA and CDR2 SQIVND (reference sequence). The CDR3 region has the DNA TGTGCCAGTAGTTTTCGGACAGGTGGCGGTGAAAAACTGTTTTTT. Its translation is CASSFRTGGGEKLFF.

The table lists this clone with a count of one. This rearrangement joins TRBV5-5 to TRBJ1-2; a possible D gene is TRBD1 (6 bases). Germline CDR1 and CDR2: SGHKS and YYEKEE (reference sequence). The CDR3 has 15 amino acids. Between the trimmed V and J ends, which lost 5 bases and 0 bases, there was a span of 14 bases. CDR3 coding DNA: TGTGCCAGCAGACCCGCGCAGGGGCCTAACTATGGCTACACCTTC. It codes for CASRPAQGPNYGYTF.

The V and J genes are TRBV12-3 or TRBV12-4 and TRBJ1-1, with D unresolved. The CDR3 spans 13 residues. Trimming cost V 2 bases and J 1 base, with 5 bases left between them. The CDR3 reads CASSLTQNTEAFF. For the CDR3, the DNA is TGTGCCAGCAGTTTAACACAGAACACTGAAGCTTTCTTT.

The J gene is TRBJ2-1, the V gene TRBV19; TRBD2 aligns across 8 bases. The CDR3 is 14 residues long. J was trimmed by 5 bases and V by 7 bases; bases with no gene match: 7. Germline lookup yields CDR1 LNHDA and CDR2 SQIVND (reference sequence). DNA for the CDR3: TGTGCCAGTACCTCGGGACTAGATCACAATGAGCAGTTCTTC. Encoded protein: CASTSGLDHNEQFF. The full variable domain, with the rest looked up from reference TRBV19 and TRBJ2-1, is DGGITQSPKYLFRKEGQNVTLSCEQNLNHDAMYWYRQDPGQGLRLIYYSQIVNDFQKGDIAEGYSVSREKKESFPLTVTSAQKNPTAFYLCASTSGLDHNEQFFGPGTRLTVL.

The chain employs TRBV6-5 and TRBJ2-5, with 9 bases that match TRBD1. The J segment lost 0 bases and the V segment lost 4 bases, leaving 3 bases of the junction unmatched. In germline, CDR1 is MNHEY, CDR2 SVGAGI. The CDR3 contains 15 residues. The CDR3 loop is CASSWGQGYQETQYF. The DNA for the CDR3 is TGTGCCAGCAGTTGGGGACAGGGCTACCAAGAGACCCAGTACTTC.

The chain employs TRBV7-9 and TRBJ1-5; TRBD1 is a possible D gene (5 bases). Germline CDR1 reads SEHNR; CDR2 reads FQNEAQ (reference sequence). V was trimmed by 2 bases and J by 5 bases, leaving 16 bases between them. The CDR3 is 16 amino acids. Written as DNA, the CDR3 is TGTGCCAGCAGCTTATGGGTTGGGGACGGGGATCAGCCCCAGCATTTT. Translating it yields CASSLWVGDGDQPQHF. The complete variable domain, with remaining parts taken from reference TRBV7-9 and TRBJ1-5, reads DTGVSQNPRHKITKRGQNVTFRCDPISEHNRLYWYRQTLGQGPEFLTYFQNEAQLEKSRLLSDRFSAERPKGSFSTLEIQRTEQGDSAMYLCASSLWVGDGDQPQHFGDGTRLSIL.

This chain joins TRBV18 and TRBJ1-1, with TRBD1 identical over 7 bases. The CDR3 consists of 13 residues. Germline CDR1 is KGHSH and CDR2 is LQKENI. V dropped 5 bases and J dropped 2; count of bases not matched to a gene: 2. The CDR3 sequence: CASSGGGNTEAFF. The CDR3, as DNA: TGTGCCAGCTCAGGAGGGGGCAACACTGAAGCTTTCTTT.